The 31 T cell receptor beta chains in this list originate from one sample, sequenced in a study of OX40 agonist ivuxolimab in advanced cancers. Profiled with immunoSEQ multiplex PCR; TCRdb holds only in-frame clones, not every one. The sample consists of around 15,000 clones, about three quarters of them appearing once. Specimen: CD4+ or CD8+ T cells sorted from blood, collected in a trial of the OX40 agonist ivuxolimab. The source of these receptors is an adult with an advanced solid tumor such as melanoma, head and neck, liver or kidney cancer.

This clone showed up just once. This chain's CDR3 is CASSQGGGGAFF. Written as DNA, the CDR3 is TGTGCCAGCAGCCAAGGCGGCGGAGGAGCTTTCTTT. The chain recombines TRBV14 with TRBJ1-1; D unclear. The CDR3 runs to 12 residues. In germline, CDR1 is SGHDN, CDR2 FVKESK. V was clipped by 1 base and J by 10 bases, with 10 bases between them. Full variable domain (outside the CDR3, taken from reference TRBV14 and TRBJ1-1): EAGVTQFPSHSVIEKGQTVTLRCDPISGHDNLYWYRRVMGKEIKFLLHFVKESKQDESGMPNNRFLAERTGGTYSTLKVQPAELEDSGVYFCASSQGGGGAFFGQGTRLTVV.

The chain carries TRBV5-6 and TRBJ2-5, with D perhaps given as TRBD1 or TRBD2 (5 bases each). This CDR3 comprises 14 residues. Germline CDR1 SGHDT, CDR2 YYEEEE. Trimming took off 3 bases at V and 5 bases at J, with 14 bases between the two ends. CDR3 amino acids: CASSWGSLWETQYF. In DNA form, the CDR3 reads TGTGCCAGCAGCTGGGGGAGCCTATGGGAGACCCAGTACTTC.

In this sample, this clone turned up once. V usage is TRBV5-1 and J usage is TRBJ2-2; D is perhaps TRBD2 (5 bases). V dropped 0 bases and J dropped 7 bases, with 10 bases sitting between them. The CDR3 is made up of 14 amino acids. Looked up from germline, CDR1 is SGHRS and CDR2 is YFSETQ. CDR3: CASSLASGSGELFF. CDR3 coding DNA: TGCGCCAGCAGCTTGGCTTCGGGGAGCGGGGAGCTGTTTTTT.

The chain uses TRBV4-1 and TRBJ2-3; no definite D call. Germline V gene sequence: CDR1 MGHRA, CDR2 YSYEKL. The ends were cut back, 2 bases at V and 2 bases at J, with 8 bases in the middle. The CDR3 is made up of 14 amino acids. The CDR3 loop is CASSQRRITDTQYF. DNA of the CDR3: TGCGCCAGCAGCCAACGACGGATCACAGATACGCAGTATTTT.

This rearrangement joins TRBV12-5 to TRBJ2-1; D gene ambiguous. V was trimmed by 6 bases and J by 7 bases, leaving 7 bases between them. The length of the CDR3 is 11 residues. CDR1 LGHNT and CDR2 FRNRAP come from the germline V gene. The CDR3 DNA is TGTGCTAGTGGCCCGCTTAATGAGCAGTTCTTC. Protein sequence: CASGPLNEQFF.

The chain recombines TRBV4-2 with TRBJ1-2; D call uncertain. V was pared by 0 bases and J by 5 bases, with 16 bases between. Germline values: CDR1 LGHNA, CDR2 YNFKEQ. The CDR3 runs 16 residues. The CDR3: CASSQDLGVNRYGYTF. CDR3 in DNA: TGTGCCAGCAGCCAAGATCTGGGAGTCAATCGGTATGGCTACACCTTC.

This rearrangement joins TRBV4-3 to TRBJ1-1; D is unclear. CDR1 and CDR2 from the germline V gene are LGHNA and YSLEER. V was pared by 0 bases and J by 7 bases, with 12 bases between. This CDR3 spans 14 amino acids. This CDR3 reads CASSQDNLPVEAFF. DNA of the CDR3: TGCGCCAGCAGCCAAGATAATCTCCCGGTTGAAGCTTTCTTT.

Turning to this clone: A single base separates this from a much larger clone, so it may be a read error. The same CDR3 arises from other DNA sequences in this sample as well. The chain carries TRBV5-6 and TRBJ1-4; D not certain. Per germline, CDR1 SGHDT and CDR2 YYEEEE. The V gene lost 4 bases and the J gene lost 0 bases, with 7 bases spanning the gap. This CDR3 spans 14 amino acids. CDR3: CASSLIATNEKLFF. CDR3 sequence (DNA): TGTGCCAGCAGCCTCATTGCAACTAATGAAAAACTGTTTTTT.

V gene TRBV7-2 combines with J gene TRBJ2-2; TRBD1 aligns across 7 bases. After removal of 6 bases from V and 4 bases from J, the junction contained 8 bases not matched to a gene. The CDR3 runs 15 residues. Germline values: CDR1 SGHTA, CDR2 FQGNSA. CDR3 protein: CASSYTGDGTGELFF. For the CDR3, the DNA is TGTGCCAGCAGTTATACAGGGGACGGCACCGGGGAGCTGTTTTTT.

The chain carries TRBV10-2 and TRBJ2-5; D possibly matches TRBD1 or TRBD2 (5 bases each). Per germline, CDR1 WSHSY and CDR2 SAAADI. CDR3 length: 11 residues. V shed 7 bases and J shed 7 bases, with 10 bases lying between them. The CDR3 DNA sequence: TGCGCCAGCAACGAGGGGAGGACCCAGTACTTC. Translation gives CASNEGRTQYF.

The rearrangement uses TRBV29-1 and TRBJ2-3; unclear D gene. Germline V gives CDR1 SQVTM, CDR2 ANQGSEA. The CDR3 is 13 amino acids. V was cut by 4 bases and J by 0 bases, with 8 bases left in between. This chain's CDR3 is CSVGDLSTDTQYF. The CDR3, as DNA: TGCAGCGTTGGAGACTTAAGCACAGATACGCAGTATTTT.

This clone has more than one count but fewer than ten. The CDR3 DNA reads TGTGCCAGCAGCTCGGGGGGGGCCACAGATACGCAGTATTTT. It specifies CASSSGGATDTQYF. The chain employs TRBV7-8 and TRBJ2-3, with 8 bases lining up with TRBD2. The germline gives CDR1 SGHVS, CDR2 FQNEAQ. V lost 4 bases and J lost 2; bases outside the gene matches: 2. The CDR3 contains 14 residues. Complete variable domain (other parts from reference TRBV7-8 and TRBJ2-3): GAGVSQSPRYKVAKRGQDVALRCDPISGHVSLFWYQQALGQGPEFLTYFQNEAQLDKSGLPSDRFFAERPEGSVSTLKIQRTQQEDSAVYLCASSSGGATDTQYFGPGTRLTVL.

V usage is TRBV9 and J usage is TRBJ2-7; 10 bases line up with TRBD2. The CDR3 has 14 amino acids. The V and J ends lost 1 base and 7 bases, in that order; junction bases with no gene match: 5. CDR1 is SGDLS, CDR2 YYNGEE, per germline. The CDR3: CASSVSGGAGEQYF. The CDR3, as DNA: TGTGCCAGCAGCGTAAGCGGGGGGGCCGGAGAGCAGTACTTC.

The chain has TRBV27 and TRBJ1-1; D is possibly TRBD1 (5 bases). Germline V gene sequence: CDR1 MNHEY, CDR2 SMNVEV (reference sequence). The V end was cut by 1 base, the J end by 2 bases, with 8 bases between. The CDR3 is 14 amino acids. The CDR3 is CASSLFGGNTEAFF. The DNA for the CDR3 is TGTGCCAGCAGTTTATTTGGGGGAAACACTGAAGCTTTCTTT.

The V call is TRBV29-1, the J call TRBJ1-1; D perhaps matches TRBD1 (5 bases). The CDR3 sequence is 17 residues long. The V end lost 3 bases, the J end lost 4 bases, and 24 bases lay between the germline ends. The germline V gene has CDR1 SQVTM and CDR2 ANQGSEA. The CDR3 bases are TGCAGCGTTGAGGGGGTGTCCGCGGGGGGAGTTCTCACTGAAGCTTTCTTT. It encodes CSVEGVSAGGVLTEAFF.

About this clone: Possible read error: a much larger clone is one base away. Other nucleotide sequences from this sample produce the same CDR3. This chain links TRBV27 with TRBJ1-1; weak D call: TRBD1 (5 bases). V lost 0 bases, J lost 5 bases, and 7 bases lay in between. This CDR3 is built from 13 residues. Germline-derived CDR1 and CDR2 are MNHEY and SMNVEV (reference sequence). The CDR3 loop reads CASSLSKGTEAFF. CDR3 nucleotide sequence: TGTGCCAGCAGTTTATCTAAGGGGACTGAAGCTTTCTTT.

The J gene is TRBJ2-2, the V gene TRBV5-1; D uncertain. Deletions cut 0 bases from V and 3 bases from J, with 3 bases between. The germline CDR1 and CDR2 sequences are SGHRS and YFSETQ. CDR3 length equals 13 residues. This CDR3 is CASSLEDTGELFF. The CDR3 DNA reads TGCGCCAGCAGCTTGGAGGACACCGGGGAGCTGTTTTTT.

V gene TRBV28 combines with J gene TRBJ2-7; no firm D call. Germline CDR1 MDHEN, CDR2 SYDVKM. The CDR3 is 14 amino acids. V was trimmed by 3 bases and J by 2 bases, leaving 11 bases between them. The DNA of the CDR3 is TGTGCCAGCAGTTTTCTTTTTGGGGCCTACGAGCAGTACTTC. This gives the protein CASSFLFGAYEQYF.

V and J are TRBV4-3 and TRBJ1-1; weak D call: TRBD1 (5 bases). CDR1 and CDR2 from the germline V gene are LGHNA and YSLEER. The CDR3 contains 13 residues. The V gene lost 1 base and the J gene lost 4 bases, with 7 bases spanning the gap. In DNA, the CDR3 is TGCGCCAGCAGCCAAGGGGGGGTCACTGAAGCTTTCTTT. It specifies CASSQGGVTEAFF.

A few counts support this clone. The chain is built from TRBV7-2 and TRBJ2-5; 8 bases align to TRBD2. Germline lookup yields CDR1 SGHTA and CDR2 FQGNSA. There are 17 residues in the CDR3. After removal of 3 bases from V and 0 bases from J, the junction contained 9 bases not matched to a gene. CDR3 sequence: CASSFPRSGGNQETQYF. CDR3 in DNA: TGTGCCAGCAGCTTCCCCCGGAGCGGGGGAAACCAAGAGACCCAGTACTTC.

This clone ranks as medium-sized (0.01 to 0.1%). J is TRBJ1-2 and V is TRBV4-3; 9 bases align to TRBD1. The CDR3 runs to 14 residues. V was pared by 4 bases and J by 8 bases, with 8 bases of the junction left unmatched. The V gene's germline CDR1 is LGHNA and CDR2 YSLEER. The CDR3 DNA sequence: TGCGCCAGCAGCCCGACAGGGGGGCTGCAAGGCTACACCTTC. Translating it yields CASSPTGGLQGYTF.

The chain combines TRBV27 with TRBJ2-1; D gene ambiguous. The ends were cut back, 5 bases at V and 1 base at J, with 12 bases in the middle. Germline V gene data show CDR1 as MNHEY and CDR2 as SMNVEV (reference sequence). CDR3 length: 15 residues. CDR3 protein: CASSPYQGSYNEQFF. CDR3 DNA sequence: TGTGCCAGCAGTCCGTACCAAGGGTCCTACAATGAGCAGTTCTTC.

This sequence joins TRBV27 and TRBJ1-4; D is possibly TRBD1 (6 bases). This CDR3 is 16 amino acids long. With 2 bases removed from V and 10 bases from J, the gap between germline ends came to 20 bases. The V gene's germline CDR1 is MNHEY and CDR2 SMNVEV (reference sequence). The CDR3 reads CASSLTFRTVLGKLFF. The CDR3, as DNA: TGTGCCAGCAGTTTAACGTTTCGGACAGTCTTAGGAAAACTGTTTTTT.

The chain links TRBV9 to TRBJ1-4; D ambiguous. V lost 3 bases, J lost 0 bases, and 9 bases lay in between. Per germline, CDR1 SGDLS and CDR2 YYNGEE. This CDR3 is built from 15 residues. The CDR3 region is CASSASGATNEKLFF. The CDR3 DNA sequence: TGTGCCAGCAGCGCCTCTGGTGCAACTAATGAAAAACTGTTTTTT.

Only one count was recorded for this clone. The V gene is TRBV9, the J gene TRBJ2-2, with 12 bases lining up with TRBD2. Germline loops: CDR1 SGDLS, CDR2 YYNGEE. V shed 0 bases and J 2 bases; nucleotides not matched to a gene: 5. The CDR3 is 18 amino acids. The CDR3 nucleotides read TGTGCCAGCAGCGTAGCTCTAGCGGGGGGGCCAAACACCGGGGAGCTGTTTTTT. Translated, it gives CASSVALAGGPNTGELFF.

The chain has TRBV2 and TRBJ1-4; no clear D gene. CDR3 length: 15 residues. Germline V gene sequence: CDR1 SNHLY, CDR2 FYNNEI. Trimming took 4 bases from V and 4 from J, leaving 13 bases between them. CDR3 sequence: CASSGLSGFNEKLFF. DNA for the CDR3: TGTGCCAGCAGTGGGTTAAGCGGTTTTAATGAAAAACTGTTTTTT.

The genes are TRBV11-3 and TRBJ1-1; TRBD1 might be the D (5 bases). Germline loops: CDR1 SGHNT, CDR2 YENEEA. The CDR3 extends over 15 amino acids. The ends were cut back, 3 bases at V and 0 bases at J, with 11 bases in the middle. CDR3 sequence (DNA): TGTGCCAGCAGCTTTAGAATGGGGGTGAACACTGAAGCTTTCTTT. It codes for CASSFRMGVNTEAFF.

V usage is TRBV9 and J usage is TRBJ2-1, with 7 positions matching TRBD1. This CDR3 spans 15 amino acids. CDR1 and CDR2 from the germline V gene are SGDLS and YYNGEE. J gave up 1 base and V 1 base, and 2 bases lay outside the gene matches. The CDR3 here is CASSVRGPSYNEQFF. DNA of the CDR3: TGTGCCAGCAGCGTAAGGGGGCCGTCCTACAATGAGCAGTTCTTC.

This chain connects TRBV14 to TRBJ2-3; D is unresolved. Trimming pared 0 bases from V and 0 bases from J, leaving 10 bases between. The CDR3 is made up of 16 amino acids. Germline lookup yields CDR1 SGHDN and CDR2 FVKESK. This CDR3 reads CASSQEVLTSTDTQYF. CDR3 coding DNA: TGTGCCAGCAGCCAAGAGGTCTTAACTAGCACAGATACGCAGTATTTT. Together with reference TRBV14 and TRBJ2-3, the CDR3 gives the full variable domain: EAGVTQFPSHSVIEKGQTVTLRCDPISGHDNLYWYRRVMGKEIKFLLHFVKESKQDESGMPNNRFLAERTGGTYSTLKVQPAELEDSGVYFCASSQEVLTSTDTQYFGPGTRLTVL.

This clone has a handful of counts. The rearrangement links TRBV27 to TRBJ1-4; 9 bases are a match to TRBD1. V gave up 4 bases and J gave up 7 bases; unmatched junction bases: 4. CDR3 length equals 14 residues. In germline, CDR1 is MNHEY, CDR2 SMNVEV (reference sequence). CDR3 nucleotide sequence: TGTGCCAGCAGTTACTCGGACAGGGGTGAAAAACTGTTTTTT. This gives the protein CASSYSDRGEKLFF.

The chain links TRBV9 to TRBJ2-3, with TRBD2 as a possible D gene (7 bases). CDR1 and CDR2 from the germline V gene are SGDLS and YYNGEE. The CDR3 has 18 residues. V lost 3 bases and J 1 base, leaving 21 bases between the germline ends. The CDR3 spells CASSAYLEGGPRTDTQYF. The CDR3, as DNA: TGTGCCAGCAGCGCCTATTTAGAGGGGGGGCCACGCACAGATACGCAGTATTTT. The complete variable domain, with remaining parts taken from reference TRBV9 and TRBJ2-3, reads DSGVTQTPKHLITATGQRVTLRCSPRSGDLSVYWYQQSLDQGLQFLIQYYNGEERAKGNILERFSAQQFPDLHSELNLSSLELGDSALYFCASSAYLEGGPRTDTQYFGPGTRLTVL.